This TCR beta chain was sequenced for a study of blood T cell repertoires in COVID-19 (dated by TCRdb to 2018 to 2020). Regarding the complete study: Samples from collaborators originated in the United States, Italy and Spain and spanned both the acute and convalescent phases of COVID-19. The material from the prospective study consisted of cDNA or gDNA derived from T cells, B-cell-depleted T cells, or PBMCs. Subjects who had been exposed to COVID-19, were actively infected with it, or had recovered from it provided the deeply sampled blood TCRbeta repertoires that made up the dataset. The repertoires were made available in a free public database intended to serve as a resource for research on the immune response to SARS-CoV-2. Samples were obtained from the ongoing ImmuneRACE study (first 160 participants) and from about 1,300 subjects provided by 6 global collaborators. Sample metadata almost always included a de-identified subject ID, COVID-19 status, age in years and sex. Where HLA class I and class II types were available, the types were taken from metadata supplied by the sample provider, not from assay-based typing.

What the study reported, not specific to this receptor: The quantity of clinical and demographic metadata differed by source and by participant and was supplied without curation.

With regard to this clone: Its specific antigen is unknown. Within one base of it there is no much larger clone, and no base qualities were kept.

The collaborating institutions used their own protocols to collect whole blood in K2EDTA tubes. Collaborator samples were shipped for TCRbeta analysis as frozen whole blood, isolated PBMCs, or DNA extracted from either sample type. The immunoSEQ Assay, a bias-controlled multiplex PCR, was used to amplify TCRbeta CDR3 regions from genomic DNA. Per the source publication's procedure: Within the assay, amplification of reference gene primers was used to estimate how many nucleated cells each sample contained. To quantify the absolute abundance of each unique TCRbeta CDR3 rearrangement, sequence reads were collapsed and filtered. For each sample, productive Simpson clonality was calculated by taking the square root of Simpson's diversity index across productive rearrangements. In its TCRdb copy, this immuneACCESS table keeps in-frame sequences only and misses some clones. Where compared with another copy, unresolved V genes explain less than half of these, and the others have no known cause. V, J and clone size are taken as reported in that table, and D and trimming were inferred from the DNA itself. Counted in this sample were some 400,000 clones; roughly 80% of them appeared once. The ten largest clones represent about 1.2% of the sample.

The junction carries 14 bases between V and J, which are trimmed by 2 bases and 4 bases respectively. The CDR3 contains 15 residues, cysteine and phenylalanine counted. Only the CDR3 part of the read is kept: 45 bases, read in frame from the first base. CDR1 SEHNR and CDR2 FQNEAQ were looked up in the germline V gene (reference sequence). This clonotype was sampled from a human donor with acute or convalescent COVID-19. The donor label of this sample is uncertain. The rearranged segments are TRBV7-9 and TRBJ1-1, with a weak D call of TRBD1 (5 bases match). Sequenced: peripheral blood. The DNA sequence follows: TGTGCCAGCAGCTTACTCTCGCGGGGGGGCACTGAAGCTTTCTTT. Its translation is CASSLLSRGGTEAFF.